The clone carrying this T cell receptor (beta chain) was seen more than once but under ten times. One entry per CDR3 protein results from TCRdb running MiXCR on the 5' RACE reads. The repertoire has about 350,000 distinct CDR3 sequences, roughly 8.4% of them found once; the top ten carry approximately 15%. This sample stems from a study of T cells after yellow fever vaccination. Germline V lookup: CDR1 SGHRS, CDR2 YFSETQ. Losses at the gene ends were 0 bases for V and 4 bases for J; bases not matched to a gene: 1. The CDR3 is 14 residues long. The material sequenced was PBMCs, taken roughly seven weeks after the first yellow fever vaccination. The clonotype was recovered from a man aged 18 to 30 who received the YFV17D yellow fever vaccine. V and J are TRBV5-1 and TRBJ2-3; 8 positions match TRBD1. CDR3 residues: CASSLEQGADTQYF. The CDR3 bases are TGCGCCAGCAGCTTGGAACAGGGGGCAGATACGCAGTATTTT.